This T cell receptor (beta chain) was found in a study of T cell changes during pregnancy in multiple sclerosis. A single count supports this clone. Some clones are missing from TCRdb's copy, which holds only in-frame ones; the method was immunoSEQ multiplex PCR. Of around 26,000 clones in the sample, approximately 89% were seen once. The sequencing used CD8+ T cells from peripheral blood mononuclear cells, collected in the first trimester of pregnancy. The receptor was isolated from a female donor in good health, enrolled as a control in a pregnancy study.

CDR3 loop: CASSYSGTAYYGYTF. As DNA, the CDR3 is TGTGCCAGCAGTTACTCGGGGACAGCATACTATGGCTACACCTTC. The rearrangement links TRBV6-5 to TRBJ1-2; 7 bases are shared with TRBD1. Per the germline V gene, CDR1 is MNHEY and CDR2 is SVGAGI. J gave up 3 bases and V 0 bases, and 4 bases lay outside the gene matches. The CDR3 runs 15 residues.